This T cell receptor (beta chain) was obtained from a study of cytomegalovirus exposure and HLA in healthy donors. It was with 60 Vbeta and 13 Jbeta primers that the PCR ran. Assay used: immunoSEQ multiplex PCR; TCRdb lists only in-frame clones, some missing. The table records some 120,000 clones, 81% of them present only once. Per the germline V gene, CDR1 is SGHTA and CDR2 is FQGNSA. There are 17 residues in the CDR3. Unmatched junction bases numbered 10, after V lost 4 bases and J lost 4 bases. This clone was seen only a few times. Its target is not known. Study-level points and caveats: In a later analysis, a missense DCLRE1C variant was linked to TCR beta V- and J-gene trimming.

At the time of sampling, donors were nominally healthy, though unrecorded immune exposures were likely. This chain joins TRBV7-2 and TRBJ1-2, with TRBD1 matching over 12 bases. The TCR comes from a man in his forties in good health and CMV-seronegative. The sequencing sample was made of PBMCs. CDR3 in amino acids: CASSSYLGTGGGYGYTF. DNA of the CDR3: TGTGCCAGCAGCTCCTATCTCGGGACAGGGGGCGGCTATGGCTACACCTTC.